This T cell receptor beta chain appears in the sequencing data of a study of PD-1 blockade in classical Hodgkin lymphoma. Study findings and constraints: In CD4+ cells, TCR diversity went up significantly by C4D1, but in CD8+ cells it did not. TCR diversity at baseline was reported to be reduced in newly diagnosed patients relative to healthy donors. After ASCT, patients who started nivolumab under 1 year later were excluded.

A word on this clone: The antigen is not known.

Sequencing was performed with immunoSEQ multiplex PCR; in TCRdb, only in-frame clones are kept and a portion is missing. The table lists tens of thousands of clones, 88% of them singletons, with just over 9% in the top ten. Germline values: CDR1 MGHRA, CDR2 YSYEKL. The ends were cut back, 3 bases at V and 4 bases at J, with 15 bases in the middle. CDR3 length equals 15 residues. Relapse after autologous stem cell transplantation occurred in every patient, and brentuximab vedotin exposure varied. The rearrangement links TRBV4-1 to TRBJ1-1; D possibly corresponds to TRBD1 (6 bases). This specimen was peripheral blood mononuclear cells (PBMCs), taken at baseline. This TCR derives from a human donor with classical Hodgkin lymphoma. The CDR3, as DNA: TGCGCCAGCAGCCACCCGTCGACAGGAATCACTGAAGCTTTCTTT. Its translation is CASSHPSTGITEAFF.